This is a list of T cell receptor beta chains from one sample in a study of CD8 T cells in Susac syndrome. MiXCR, run by TCRdb on the immunoSEQ multiplex PCR reads, gives a single entry per CDR3 protein. The sample lists 150,000 to 200,000 distinct CDR3 sequences, roughly 94% occurring once. The sequencing input was CD4+ T cells from PBMCs. The receptors originated from a human donor with multiple sclerosis. The CDR3 runs from the conserved cysteine through the conserved F or W. The order of the fields is D gene, V gene, J gene, clone size, CDR3 protein, CDR3 DNA. The D gene is left open where the match is weak. A clone size is listed for some rows: how often the clone was seen (once, few, many), or a class if it is expanded.

D: TRBD2; V: TRBV2; J: TRBJ2-3; size: .; CDR3: CASSSGLAGPSTDTQYF; DNA: TGTGCCAGCAGTTCCGGACTAGCGGGACCATCCACAGATACGCAGTATTTT
D: .; V: TRBV2; J: TRBJ1-2; size: .; CDR3: CASSVYRAAHTF; DNA: TGTGCCAGCAGTGTATACAGGGCCGCCCACACCTTC
D: .; V: TRBV24-1; J: TRBJ2-2; size: .; CDR3: CATSDNRAPDTGELFF; DNA: TGTGCCACCAGTGACAACAGGGCCCCCGACACCGGGGAGCTGTTTTTT
D: TRBD1; V: TRBV2; J: TRBJ1-1; size: .; CDR3: CASSAWEGAYTEAFF; DNA: TGTGCCAGCAGTGCATGGGAGGGGGCGTACACTGAAGCTTTCTTT
D: .; V: TRBV24-1; J: TRBJ2-7; size: .; CDR3: CATSAGTHGPSEQYF; DNA: TGTGCCACCAGTGCCGGGACGCACGGCCCCAGCGAGCAGTACTTC
D: TRBD1; V: TRBV27; J: TRBJ1-6; size: few; CDR3: CASSRQGGSPLHF; DNA: TGTGCCAGCAGTCGACAGGGTGGATCACCCCTCCACTTT
D: .; V: TRBV4-2; J: TRBJ1-5; size: .; CDR3: CASSQKPTDGSRPQHF; DNA: TGTGCCAGCAGCCAAAAACCCACTGACGGGAGCCGGCCCCAGCATTTT
D: .; V: TRBV24-1; J: TRBJ2-1; size: .; CDR3: CATSDPAGTDKQFF; DNA: TGTGCCACCAGTGACCCCGCGGGGACGGACAAGCAGTTCTTC
D: .; V: TRBV12-3/TRBV12-4; J: TRBJ2-7; size: few; CDR3: CASSFGTAYEQYF; DNA: TGTGCCAGCAGTTTCGGGACTGCCTACGAGCAGTACTTC
D: .; V: TRBV27; J: TRBJ2-5; size: .; CDR3: CASSLNRRETQYF; DNA: TGTGCCAGCAGTTTAAATCGTCGGGAGACCCAGTACTTC
D: .; V: TRBV30; J: TRBJ1-1; size: once; CDR3: CAWGQPNTEAFF; DNA: TGTGCCTGGGGACAGCCGAACACTGAAGCTTTCTTT
D: .; V: TRBV6-6; J: TRBJ2-7; size: few; CDR3: CASSPPGAGEQYF; DNA: TGTGCCAGCAGTCCGCCGGGGGCTGGCGAGCAGTACTTC
D: TRBD2; V: TRBV6-2/TRBV6-3; J: TRBJ2-1; size: .; CDR3: CASRHGGGSYNEQFF; DNA: TGTGCCAGCAGACACGGGGGGGGCTCCTACAATGAGCAGTTCTTC
D: .; V: TRBV12-3/TRBV12-4; J: TRBJ1-5; size: .; CDR3: CASSPRDYNQPQHF; DNA: TGTGCCAGCAGCCCTCGAGACTACAATCAGCCCCAGCATTTT
D: .; V: TRBV5-1; J: TRBJ1-4; size: .; CDR3: CASSLTATNEKLFF; DNA: TGCGCCAGCAGCTTGACAGCAACTAATGAAAAACTGTTTTTT
D: .; V: TRBV19; J: TRBJ1-1; size: few; CDR3: CASLDSWRGRNTEAFF; DNA: TGTGCCAGCCTGGATTCGTGGAGGGGGAGGAACACTGAAGCTTTCTTT
D: .; V: TRBV6-5; J: TRBJ2-1; size: .; CDR3: CASRSLGYNEQFF; DNA: TGTGCCAGCCGGTCGTTGGGGTACAATGAGCAGTTCTTC
D: .; V: TRBV28; J: TRBJ1-2; size: .; CDR3: CASSLGSGGYYGYTF; DNA: TGTGCCAGCAGTTTAGGGAGCGGAGGGTACTATGGCTACACCTTC
D: TRBD1; V: TRBV30; J: TRBJ1-5; size: few; CDR3: CAWSVQGVARNQPQHF; DNA: TGTGCCTGGAGTGTACAGGGGGTAGCTAGAAATCAGCCCCAGCATTTT
D: .; V: TRBV12-3/TRBV12-4; J: TRBJ1-5; size: .; CDR3: CASSLVGGPNQPQHF; DNA: TGTGCCAGCAGTTTAGTTGGCGGTCCCAATCAGCCCCAGCATTTT
D: TRBD2; V: TRBV6-5; J: TRBJ2-5; size: .; CDR3: CASYGSAGGTQYF; DNA: TGTGCCAGTTACGGATCGGCGGGAGGGACCCAGTACTTC
D: TRBD1; V: TRBV4-1; J: TRBJ2-6; size: .; CDR3: CASSQIQGAYSGANVLTF; DNA: TGCGCCAGCAGCCAGATACAGGGGGCCTACTCTGGGGCCAACGTCCTGACTTTC
D: .; V: TRBV7-6; J: TRBJ2-2; size: .; CDR3: CASSLGQAMNTGELFF; DNA: TGTGCCAGCAGCTTAGGACAGGCGATGAACACCGGGGAGCTGTTTTTT
D: .; V: TRBV28; J: TRBJ2-3; size: .; CDR3: CASNGPDSGQRTQYF; DNA: TGTGCCAGCAACGGCCCGGACAGCGGACAGAGAACGCAGTATTTT
D: .; V: TRBV7-3; J: TRBJ1-1; size: .; CDR3: CASSTSGEGEAFF; DNA: TGTGCCAGCAGCACCTCAGGGGAAGGGGAAGCTTTCTTT
D: TRBD1; V: TRBV7-9; J: TRBJ1-4; size: few; CDR3: CASRQGEKLFF; DNA: TGTGCCAGCCGACAGGGAGAAAAACTGTTTTTT
D: TRBD2; V: TRBV11-2; J: TRBJ2-1; size: .; CDR3: CASRRGLAGRNEQFF; DNA: TGTGCCAGCAGGAGAGGACTAGCGGGACGCAATGAGCAGTTCTTC
D: .; V: TRBV4-3; J: TRBJ2-7; size: .; CDR3: CASSQDLLGNEQYF; DNA: TGCGCCAGCAGCCAAGATTTATTAGGGAACGAGCAGTACTTC
D: .; V: TRBV12-3/TRBV12-4; J: TRBJ2-3; size: .; CDR3: CASSLERTDTQYF; DNA: TGTGCCAGCAGTTTGGAACGCACAGATACGCAGTATTTT